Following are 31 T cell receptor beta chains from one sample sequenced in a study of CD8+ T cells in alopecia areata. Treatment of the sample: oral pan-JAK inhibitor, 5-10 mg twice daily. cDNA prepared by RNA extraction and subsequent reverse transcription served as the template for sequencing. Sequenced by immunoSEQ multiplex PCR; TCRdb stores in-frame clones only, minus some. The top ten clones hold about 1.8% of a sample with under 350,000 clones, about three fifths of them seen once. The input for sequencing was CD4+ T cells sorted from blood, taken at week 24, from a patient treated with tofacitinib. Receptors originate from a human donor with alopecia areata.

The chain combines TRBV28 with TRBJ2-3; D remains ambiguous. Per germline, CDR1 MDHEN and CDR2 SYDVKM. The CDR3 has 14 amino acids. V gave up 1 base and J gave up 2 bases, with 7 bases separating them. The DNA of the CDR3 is TGTGCCAGCAGTTTATACAAATCCACAGATACGCAGTATTTT. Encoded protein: CASSLYKSTDTQYF.

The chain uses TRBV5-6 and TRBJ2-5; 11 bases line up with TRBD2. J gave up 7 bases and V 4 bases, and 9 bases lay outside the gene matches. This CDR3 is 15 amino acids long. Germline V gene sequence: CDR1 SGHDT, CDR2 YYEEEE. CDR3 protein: CASSATTSGGGTQYF. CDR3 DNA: TGTGCCAGCAGCGCCACAACTAGCGGGGGAGGGACCCAGTACTTC.

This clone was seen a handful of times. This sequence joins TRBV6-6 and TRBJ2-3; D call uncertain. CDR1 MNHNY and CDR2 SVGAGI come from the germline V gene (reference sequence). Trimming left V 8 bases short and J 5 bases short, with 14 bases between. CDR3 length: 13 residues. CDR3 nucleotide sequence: TGTGCCAGCGCGCGGAGACTGGTAGATACGCAGTATTTT. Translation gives CASARRLVDTQYF.

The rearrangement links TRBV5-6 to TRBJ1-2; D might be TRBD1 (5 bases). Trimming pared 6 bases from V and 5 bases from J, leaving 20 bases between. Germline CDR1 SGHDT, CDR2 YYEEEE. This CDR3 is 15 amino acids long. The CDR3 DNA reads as TGTGCCAGCATTCTATACCGCCGGTCAGGGTATGGCTACACCTTC. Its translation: CASILYRRSGYGYTF.

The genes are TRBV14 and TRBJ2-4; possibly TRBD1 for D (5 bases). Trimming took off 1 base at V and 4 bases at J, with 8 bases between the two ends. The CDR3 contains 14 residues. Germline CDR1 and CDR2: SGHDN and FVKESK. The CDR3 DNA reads TGTGCCAGCAGCCAAGCTGGGGCTAAAAACATTCAGTACTTC. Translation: CASSQAGAKNIQYF.

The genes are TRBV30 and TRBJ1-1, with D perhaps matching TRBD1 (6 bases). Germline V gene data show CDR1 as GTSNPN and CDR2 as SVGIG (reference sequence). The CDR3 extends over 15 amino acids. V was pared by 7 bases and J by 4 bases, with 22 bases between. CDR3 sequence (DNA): TGTGCCTCCAGCCCCAGGGGTTCCCGAACCACTGAAGCTTTCTTT. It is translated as CASSPRGSRTTEAFF.

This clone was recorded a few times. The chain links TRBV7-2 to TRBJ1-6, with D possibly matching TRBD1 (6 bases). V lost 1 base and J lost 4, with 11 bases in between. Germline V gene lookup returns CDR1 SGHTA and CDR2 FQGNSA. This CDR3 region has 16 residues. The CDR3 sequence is CASSLGLQGYNSPLHF. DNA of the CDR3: TGTGCCAGCAGCTTAGGATTACAGGGATATAATTCACCCCTCCACTTT.

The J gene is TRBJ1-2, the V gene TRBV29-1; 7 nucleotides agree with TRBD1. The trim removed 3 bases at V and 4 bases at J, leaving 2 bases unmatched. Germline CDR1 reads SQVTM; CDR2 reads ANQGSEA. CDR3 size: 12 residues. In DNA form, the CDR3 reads TGCAGCGTTGACAGGGGGGGCTATGGCTACACCTTC. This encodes CSVDRGGYGYTF.

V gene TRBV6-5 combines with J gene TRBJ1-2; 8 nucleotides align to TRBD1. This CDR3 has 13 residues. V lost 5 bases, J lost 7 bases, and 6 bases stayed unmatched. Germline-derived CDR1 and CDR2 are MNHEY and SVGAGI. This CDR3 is CASSEQGVVGYTF. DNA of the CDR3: TGTGCCAGCAGTGAACAGGGGGTTGTTGGCTACACCTTC.

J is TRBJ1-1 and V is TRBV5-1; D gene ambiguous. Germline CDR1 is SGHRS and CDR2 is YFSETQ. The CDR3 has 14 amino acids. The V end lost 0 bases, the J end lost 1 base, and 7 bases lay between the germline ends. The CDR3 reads CASSLAGRNTEAFF. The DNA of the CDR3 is TGCGCCAGCAGCTTGGCGGGGAGGAACACTGAAGCTTTCTTT.

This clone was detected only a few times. CDR3 DNA: TGTGCCAGCTCACAGGTTCAAGAGACCCAGTACTTC. Translated, it gives CASSQVQETQYF. The chain employs TRBV18 and TRBJ2-5; the D is unclear. Germline V gene sequence: CDR1 KGHSH, CDR2 LQKENI. Trimming pared 4 bases from V and 2 bases from J, leaving 5 bases between. The CDR3 extends over 12 amino acids. The full variable domain, rest sourced from reference TRBV18 and TRBJ2-5, is NAGVMQNPRHLVRRRGQEARLRCSPMKGHSHVYWYRQLPEEGLKFMVYLQKENIIDESGMPKERFSAEFPKEGPSILRIQQVVRGDSAAYFCASSQVQETQYFGPGTRLLVL.

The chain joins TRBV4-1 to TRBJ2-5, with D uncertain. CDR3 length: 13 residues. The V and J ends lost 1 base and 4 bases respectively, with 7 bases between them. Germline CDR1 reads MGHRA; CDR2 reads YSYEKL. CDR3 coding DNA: TGCGCCAGCAGCCAAGGGTGGTCAGAGACCCAGTACTTC. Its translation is CASSQGWSETQYF.

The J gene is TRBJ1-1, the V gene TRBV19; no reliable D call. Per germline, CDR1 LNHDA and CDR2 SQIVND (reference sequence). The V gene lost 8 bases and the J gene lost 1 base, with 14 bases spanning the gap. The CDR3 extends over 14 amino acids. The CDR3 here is CASSLRQSNTEAFF. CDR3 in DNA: TGTGCCAGTTCCCTTCGGCAATCGAACACTGAAGCTTTCTTT.

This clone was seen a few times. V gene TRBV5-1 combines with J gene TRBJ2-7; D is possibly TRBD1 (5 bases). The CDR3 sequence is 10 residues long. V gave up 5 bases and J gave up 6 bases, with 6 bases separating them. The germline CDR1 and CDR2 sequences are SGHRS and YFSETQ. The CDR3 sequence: CASSRGEQYF. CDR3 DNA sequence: TGCGCCAGCAGTAGGGGCGAGCAGTACTTC.

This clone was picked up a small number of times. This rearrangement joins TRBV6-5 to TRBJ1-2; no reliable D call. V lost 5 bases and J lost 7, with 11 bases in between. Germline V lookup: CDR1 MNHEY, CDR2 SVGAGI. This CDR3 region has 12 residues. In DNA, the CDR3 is TGTGCCAGCAGTCGCCCCGGCGCTGGCTACACCTTC. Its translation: CASSRPGAGYTF.

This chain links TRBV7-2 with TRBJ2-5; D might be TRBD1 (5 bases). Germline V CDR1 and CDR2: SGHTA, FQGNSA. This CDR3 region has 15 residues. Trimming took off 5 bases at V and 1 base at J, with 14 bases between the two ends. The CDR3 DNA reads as TGTGCCAGCAGCACTCAGGGATCCACCCAAGAGACCCAGTACTTC. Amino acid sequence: CASSTQGSTQETQYF.

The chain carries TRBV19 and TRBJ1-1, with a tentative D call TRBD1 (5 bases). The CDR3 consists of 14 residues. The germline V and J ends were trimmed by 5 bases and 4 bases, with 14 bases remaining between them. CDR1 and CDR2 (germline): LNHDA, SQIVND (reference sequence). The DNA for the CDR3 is TGTGCCAGTAGTCAAGACAGTAGAACCACTGAAGCTTTCTTT. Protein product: CASSQDSRTTEAFF.

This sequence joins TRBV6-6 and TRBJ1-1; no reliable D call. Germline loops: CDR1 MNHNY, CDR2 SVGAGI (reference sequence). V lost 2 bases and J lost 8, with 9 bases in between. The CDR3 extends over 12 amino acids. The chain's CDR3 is CASSYGLKEAFF. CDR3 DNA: TGTGCCAGCAGTTACGGGCTAAAAGAAGCTTTCTTT.

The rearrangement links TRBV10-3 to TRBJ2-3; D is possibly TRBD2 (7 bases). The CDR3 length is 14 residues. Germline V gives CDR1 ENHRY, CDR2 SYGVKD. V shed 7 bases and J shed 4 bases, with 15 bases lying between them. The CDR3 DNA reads TGTGCCATCAAACAGGGCGGGGGCGCAGATACGCAGTATTTT. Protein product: CAIKQGGGADTQYF.

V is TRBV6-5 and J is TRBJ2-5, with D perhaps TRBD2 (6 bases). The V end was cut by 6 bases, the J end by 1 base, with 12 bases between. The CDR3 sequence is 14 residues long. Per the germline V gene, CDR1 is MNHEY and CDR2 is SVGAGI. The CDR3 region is CASSVGGRQETQYF. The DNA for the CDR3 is TGTGCCAGCAGCGTGGGGGGTCGCCAAGAGACCCAGTACTTC.

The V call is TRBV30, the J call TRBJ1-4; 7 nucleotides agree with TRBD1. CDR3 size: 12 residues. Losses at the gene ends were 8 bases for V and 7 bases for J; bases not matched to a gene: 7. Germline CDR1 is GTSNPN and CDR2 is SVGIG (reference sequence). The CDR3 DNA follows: TGTGCCGGGACAGTGAGGCCTGAAAAACTGTTTTTT. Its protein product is CAGTVRPEKLFF.

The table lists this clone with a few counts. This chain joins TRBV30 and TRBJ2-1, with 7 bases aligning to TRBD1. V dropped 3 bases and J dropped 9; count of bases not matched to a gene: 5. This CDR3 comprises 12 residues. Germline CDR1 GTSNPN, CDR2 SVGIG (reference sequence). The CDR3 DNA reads TGTGCCTGGAGGACAGGGTTCACTGAGCAGTTCTTC. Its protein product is CAWRTGFTEQFF. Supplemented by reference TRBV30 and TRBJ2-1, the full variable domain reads SQTIHQWPATLVQPVGSPLSLECTVEGTSNPNLYWYRQAAGRGLQLLFYSVGIGQISSEVPQNLSASRPQDRQFILSSKKLLLSDSGFYLCAWRTGFTEQFFGPGTRLTVL.

CDR3 in amino acids: CAWSVLGQGGREQYF. The CDR3, as DNA: TGTGCCTGGAGTGTACTGGGGCAGGGTGGAAGAGAGCAGTACTTC. This rearrangement joins TRBV30 to TRBJ2-7, with D possibly TRBD1 on 5 matching bases. The CDR3 spans 15 residues. V was pared by 0 bases and J by 7 bases, with 19 bases between. Germline-derived CDR1 and CDR2 are GTSNPN and SVGIG (reference sequence).

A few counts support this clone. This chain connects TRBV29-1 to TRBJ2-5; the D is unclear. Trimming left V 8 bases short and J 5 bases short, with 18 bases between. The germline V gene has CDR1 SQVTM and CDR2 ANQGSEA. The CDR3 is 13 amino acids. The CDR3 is CSSEITQGETQYF. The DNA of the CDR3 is TGCAGCTCCGAAATAACTCAAGGGGAGACCCAGTACTTC.

CDR3 nucleotides: TGTGCCTGGACCGATGGAGCCCATAAGAGGCCCCTCCACTTT. Protein sequence: CAWTDGAHKRPLHF. V is TRBV30 and J is TRBJ1-6; D is undetermined. The length of the CDR3 is 14 residues. V was cut by 4 bases and J by 13 bases, with 20 bases left in between. Germline V gives CDR1 GTSNPN, CDR2 SVGIG (reference sequence). The full variable domain, its missing parts supplied by reference TRBV30 and TRBJ1-6, is SQTIHQWPATLVQPVGSPLSLECTVEGTSNPNLYWYRQAAGRGLQLLFYSVGIGQISSEVPQNLSASRPQDRQFILSSKKLLLSDSGFYLCAWTDGAHKRPLHFGNGTRLTVT.

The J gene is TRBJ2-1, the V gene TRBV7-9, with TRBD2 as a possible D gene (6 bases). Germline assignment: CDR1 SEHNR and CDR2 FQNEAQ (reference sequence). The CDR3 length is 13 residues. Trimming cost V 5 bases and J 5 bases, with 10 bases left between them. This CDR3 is CASSAGRHNEQFF. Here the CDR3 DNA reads TGTGCCAGCAGCGCGGGACGGCACAATGAGCAGTTCTTC.

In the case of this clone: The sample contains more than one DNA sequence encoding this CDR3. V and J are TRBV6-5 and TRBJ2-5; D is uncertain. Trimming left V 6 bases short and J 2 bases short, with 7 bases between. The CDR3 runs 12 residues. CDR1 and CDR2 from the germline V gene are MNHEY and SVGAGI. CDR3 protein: CASSRPQETQYF. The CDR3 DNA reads TGTGCCAGCAGCCGCCCACAAGAGACCCAGTACTTC.

The CDR3 here is CASSQDPSVGQRNQPQHF. CDR3 DNA sequence: TGCGCCAGCAGCCAAGATCCCTCGGTTGGACAGCGCAATCAGCCCCAGCATTTT. The V gene is TRBV4-1, the J gene TRBJ1-5; tentatively, D is TRBD1 (6 bases). CDR1 is MGHRA, CDR2 YSYEKL, per germline. This CDR3 comprises 18 residues. The V end lost 0 bases, the J end lost 2 bases, and 17 bases lay between the germline ends.

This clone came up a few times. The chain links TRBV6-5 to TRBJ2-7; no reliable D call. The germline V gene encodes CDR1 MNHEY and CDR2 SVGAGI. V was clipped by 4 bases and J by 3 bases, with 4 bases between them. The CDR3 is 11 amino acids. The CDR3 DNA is TGTGCCAGCAGTTTCGACTACGAGCAGTACTTC. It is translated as CASSFDYEQYF.

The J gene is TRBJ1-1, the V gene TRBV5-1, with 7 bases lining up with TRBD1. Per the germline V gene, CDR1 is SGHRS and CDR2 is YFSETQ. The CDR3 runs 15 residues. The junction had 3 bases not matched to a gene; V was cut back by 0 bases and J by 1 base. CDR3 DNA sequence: TGCGCCAGCAGCTTGGGACAGGGACAGAACACTGAAGCTTTCTTT. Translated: CASSLGQGQNTEAFF.

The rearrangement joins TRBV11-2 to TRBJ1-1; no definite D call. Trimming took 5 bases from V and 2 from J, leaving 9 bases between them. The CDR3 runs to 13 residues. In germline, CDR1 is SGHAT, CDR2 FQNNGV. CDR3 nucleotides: TGTGCCAGCAGCCAGTGGGTAAACACTGAAGCTTTCTTT. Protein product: CASSQWVNTEAFF.